These 20 T cell receptor beta chains were all obtained from the same sample, sequenced in a study of PD-1 blockade in classical Hodgkin lymphoma. Assay used: immunoSEQ multiplex PCR; TCRdb lists only in-frame clones, some missing. The sample lists 30,000 to 35,000 clones, roughly 80% occurring once. Stated time point: cycle 4 day 1 (C4D1), after around six weeks of nivolumab. In every patient, relapse followed autologous stem cell transplantation, while exposure to brentuximab vedotin differed. Researchers used magnetic negative selection to pull out pure CD4+ T cells from thawed PBMCs. The specimen comprised CD4+ T cells from blood, sampled before the fourth cycle of nivolumab. These receptors were taken from a human donor with classical Hodgkin lymphoma.

The genes are TRBV9 and TRBJ1-1; no definite D call. The CDR3 has 14 residues. Trimming pared 4 bases from V and 4 bases from J, leaving 14 bases between. Germline V gives CDR1 SGDLS, CDR2 YYNGEE. The CDR3 sequence: CASSSAGGSTEAFF. CDR3 coding DNA: TGTGCCAGCAGCTCAGCGGGAGGGAGCACTGAAGCTTTCTTT.

The rearrangement joins TRBV7-3 to TRBJ1-1; D not certain. CDR1 and CDR2 from the germline V gene are SGHTA and FQGTGA. Deletions cut 0 bases from V and 5 bases from J, with 7 bases between. This CDR3 spans 13 amino acids. CDR3 nucleotides: TGTGCCAGCAGCTTAACCCCCGTAACTGAAGCTTTCTTT. Its protein product is CASSLTPVTEAFF.

The sample holds one count of this clone. This sequence joins TRBV6-5 and TRBJ2-7, with a weak D call TRBD1 (7 bases). Trimming left V 0 bases short and J 3 bases short, with 12 bases between. Germline V gene lookup returns CDR1 MNHEY and CDR2 SVGAGI. This CDR3 has 15 residues. This chain's CDR3 is CASSYSPGGLYEQYF. CDR3 DNA: TGTGCCAGCAGTTACTCGCCAGGGGGACTCTACGAGCAGTACTTC.

J is TRBJ1-4 and V is TRBV4-3, with D hard to call. CDR3 length: 20 residues. The germline V gene encodes CDR1 LGHNA and CDR2 YSLEER. V was pared by 1 base and J by 4 bases, with 25 bases between. The CDR3 bases are TGCGCCAGCAGCCAAGGGTTTAGAGAGCGAGGACGGAGCTTTAATGAAAAACTGTTTTTT. As protein: CASSQGFRERGRSFNEKLFF.

The chain employs TRBV7-9 and TRBJ2-3; D is uncertain. Germline V gene data show CDR1 as SEHNR and CDR2 as FQNEAQ (reference sequence). V lost 3 bases and J lost 6, with 7 bases in between. This CDR3 has 12 residues. The CDR3 loop is CASSFADDTQYF. In DNA form, the CDR3 reads TGTGCCAGCAGCTTCGCGGATGATACGCAGTATTTT.

The gene calls are TRBV27 and TRBJ1-5; possibly TRBD1 for D (5 bases). The germline V and J ends were trimmed by 2 bases and 5 bases, with 13 bases remaining between them. The CDR3 consists of 15 residues. The germline V gene has CDR1 MNHEY and CDR2 SMNVEV (reference sequence). DNA of the CDR3: TGTGCCAGCAGTTTAGGTCAGGGAGGATATCAGCCCCAGCATTTT. This encodes CASSLGQGGYQPQHF.

The V call is TRBV9, the J call TRBJ1-1; 7 nucleotides match TRBD1. CDR1 and CDR2 (germline): SGDLS, YYNGEE. This CDR3 contains 17 residues. Unmatched junction bases numbered 13, after V lost 3 bases and J lost 2 bases. CDR3 amino acids: CASSGGKTGTPNTEAFF. DNA of the CDR3: TGTGCCAGCAGCGGAGGAAAGACAGGGACTCCAAACACTGAAGCTTTCTTT.

This chain links TRBV6-5 with TRBJ1-2; a possible D gene is TRBD1 (6 bases). This CDR3 region has 14 residues. CDR1 and CDR2 from the germline V gene are MNHEY and SVGAGI. Trimming left V 6 bases short and J 1 base short, with 12 bases between. CDR3 region: CASRTGVINYGYTF. CDR3 bases: TGTGCCAGCAGGACAGGAGTTATTAACTATGGCTACACCTTC.

On this clone: Its ends do not fully match the called genes, so a read error is possible. This chain connects TRBV30 to TRBJ2-7; D may be TRBD2 (7 bases). Germline V CDR1 and CDR2: GTSNPN, SVGIG (reference sequence). The CDR3 runs to 13 residues. The CDR3 loop reads CASSRGGFYEQYF. CDR3 sequence (DNA): TGTGCCTCGAGTAGGGGGGGGTTTTACGAGCAGTACTTC.

V usage is TRBV4-3 and J usage is TRBJ1-2, with TRBD1 identical over 8 bases. Per germline, CDR1 LGHNA and CDR2 YSLEER. The CDR3 contains 14 residues. Unmatched junction bases numbered 6, after V lost 5 bases and J lost 4 bases. The CDR3 sequence: CASSKTGEVYGYTF. For the CDR3, the DNA is TGCGCCAGCAGCAAGACAGGGGAGGTCTATGGCTACACCTTC.

This chain connects TRBV5-1 to TRBJ1-1, with TRBD1 identical over 10 bases. The length of the CDR3 is 16 residues. V dropped 3 bases and J dropped 5; count of bases not matched to a gene: 10. The germline gives CDR1 SGHRS, CDR2 YFSETQ. The CDR3 coding sequence is TGCGCCAGCAGCTCAGTCGAGGGACAGGGGCTTACTGAAGCTTTCTTT. It yields the protein CASSSVEGQGLTEAFF.

The chain has TRBV11-2 and TRBJ2-7; D is possibly TRBD1 (6 bases). The CDR3 is made up of 15 amino acids. Per the germline V gene, CDR1 is SGHAT and CDR2 is FQNNGV. V was pared by 7 bases and J by 3 bases, with 19 bases between. The CDR3 protein is CASNKQGLPFYEQYF. For the CDR3, the DNA is TGTGCCAGCAATAAACAGGGTCTACCATTCTACGAGCAGTACTTC.

The rearrangement links TRBV5-8 to TRBJ1-1, with 8 bases lining up with TRBD1. J gave up 4 bases and V 4 bases, and 6 bases lay outside the gene matches. The length of the CDR3 is 14 residues. CDR1 is SGHTS, CDR2 YDEGEE, per germline. CDR3 residues: CASSPRTGTTEAFF. The CDR3 DNA reads TGTGCCAGCAGCCCAAGGACAGGGACCACTGAAGCTTTCTTT.

This chain joins TRBV9 and TRBJ1-1, with a weak D call TRBD1 (5 bases). Trimming removed 2 bases at V and 3 bases at J, with 14 bases between. Per germline, CDR1 SGDLS and CDR2 YYNGEE. CDR3 length: 15 amino acids. Here the CDR3 DNA reads TGTGCCAGCAGCGTCGATCCGGGGGGTGACACTGAAGCTTTCTTT. This encodes CASSVDPGGDTEAFF. The full variable domain, with the rest looked up from reference TRBV9 and TRBJ1-1, is DSGVTQTPKHLITATGQRVTLRCSPRSGDLSVYWYQQSLDQGLQFLIQYYNGEERAKGNILERFSAQQFPDLHSELNLSSLELGDSALYFCASSVDPGGDTEAFFGQGTRLTVV.

This sequence joins TRBV30 and TRBJ2-2; 10 bases align to TRBD2. V dropped 1 base and J dropped 5; count of bases not matched to a gene: 13. Germline assignment: CDR1 GTSNPN and CDR2 SVGIG (reference sequence). The CDR3 length is 18 residues. The CDR3 loop is CAWSALLPGLASTGELFF. CDR3 nucleotides: TGTGCCTGGAGTGCACTTCTTCCGGGACTAGCGAGTACCGGGGAGCTGTTTTTT.

This sequence joins TRBV28 and TRBJ1-4; a possible D gene is TRBD1 (5 bases). This CDR3 is 13 amino acids long. Trimming shortened V by 6 bases and J by 4 bases, and 9 bases separated the two germline ends. Germline CDR1 MDHEN, CDR2 SYDVKM. The CDR3 nucleotides are TGTGCCAGCAGAAGGGACGGTAATGAAAAACTGTTTTTT. Translating gives CASRRDGNEKLFF.

The chain is built from TRBV6-1 and TRBJ1-4; the D gene is possibly TRBD1 (5 bases). Trimming removed 4 bases from V and 3 bases from J, with 9 bases in between. Germline CDR1 is MNHNS and CDR2 is SASEGT. This CDR3 is built from 14 residues. CDR3 amino acids: CASSAEGSNEKLFF. DNA for the CDR3: TGTGCCAGCAGTGCTGAGGGGTCTAATGAAAAACTGTTTTTT.

This chain's CDR3 is CASSDPGQYTDTQYF. The CDR3 DNA reads TGTGCCAGCAGTGATCCAGGACAGTACACAGATACGCAGTATTTT. V gene TRBV25-1 combines with J gene TRBJ2-3; a possible D gene is TRBD1 (6 bases). CDR1 and CDR2 (germline): MGHDK, SYGVNS. The CDR3 totals 15 residues. The V and J ends lost 3 bases and 2 bases respectively, with 12 bases between them.

V usage is TRBV7-2 and J usage is TRBJ2-7; 8 bases fit TRBD1. The CDR3 loop spans 16 amino acids. The V segment lost 1 base and the J segment 2 bases; nucleotides outside the gene matches: 7. Germline assignment: CDR1 SGHTA and CDR2 FQGNSA. This CDR3 reads CASSLGRTGSTYEQYF. CDR3 bases: TGTGCCAGCAGCTTAGGCCGGACAGGGAGTACCTACGAGCAGTACTTC. The full variable domain, completed using reference TRBV7-2 and TRBJ2-7, is GAGVSQSPSNKVTEKGKDVELRCDPISGHTALYWYRQSLGQGLEFLIYFQGNSAPDKSGLPSDRFSAERTGGSVSTLTIQRTQQEDSAVYLCASSLGRTGSTYEQYFGPGTRLTVT.

The chain has TRBV9 and TRBJ2-2; maybe TRBD2 (6 bases). Germline V gene data show CDR1 as SGDLS and CDR2 as YYNGEE. V lost 0 bases and J lost 2, with 11 bases in between. This CDR3 has 16 amino acids. The CDR3 region is CASSVGGLRNTGELFF. In DNA, the CDR3 is TGTGCCAGCAGCGTAGGAGGACTACGTAACACCGGGGAGCTGTTTTTT.